This T cell receptor (beta chain) was obtained from a study of blood T cell repertoires in COVID-19. Produced via immunoSEQ multiplex PCR; TCRdb's table is partial and in-frame only. The profile shows some 220,000 clones, about 85% of them singletons. This TCR was recovered from a woman aged 60-75 years who had recovered from COVID-19. Sequenced sample: peripheral blood.

The DNA of the CDR3 is TGTGCCAGCACAAACCCCGGGGGGGGGAATGAGCAGTTCTTC. Residues: CASTNPGGGNEQFF. V usage is TRBV5-4 and J usage is TRBJ2-1; 8 nucleotides agree with TRBD2. The V gene end was trimmed by 6 bases and the J gene end by 7 bases; junction bases not matched to a gene: 9. Germline CDR1 and CDR2: SGHNT and YYREEE (reference sequence). The CDR3 runs 14 residues.